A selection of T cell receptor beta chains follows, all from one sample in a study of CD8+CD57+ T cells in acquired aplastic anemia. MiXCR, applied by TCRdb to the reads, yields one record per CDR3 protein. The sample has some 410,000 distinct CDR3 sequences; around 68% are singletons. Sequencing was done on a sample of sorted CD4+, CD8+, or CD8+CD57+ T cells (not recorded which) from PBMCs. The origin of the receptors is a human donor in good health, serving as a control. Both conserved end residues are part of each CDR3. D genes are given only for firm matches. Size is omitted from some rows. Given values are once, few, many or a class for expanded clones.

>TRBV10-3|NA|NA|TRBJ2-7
CAISESGERTDTQYF
TGTGCCATCAGCGAATCGGGGGAAAGGACAGATACGCAGTACTTC
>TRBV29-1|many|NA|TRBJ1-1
CSVEYWQGRNTEAFF
TGCAGCGTTGAATATTGGCAGGGCAGGAACACTGAAGCTTTCTTT
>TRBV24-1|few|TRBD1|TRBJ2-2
CAIQGANTGELFF
TGTGCCATCCAGGGGGCGAACACCGGGGAGCTGTTTTTT
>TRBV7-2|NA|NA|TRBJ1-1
CASSLGGAGGGVFF
TGTGCCAGCAGCTTAGGCGGAGCAGGAGGAGGAGTTTTCTTT
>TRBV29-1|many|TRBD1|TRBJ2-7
CSVWTGGGGSYEQYF
TGCAGCGTATGGACAGGGGGAGGGGGCTCCTACGAGCAGTACTTC
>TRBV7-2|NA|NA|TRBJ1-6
CASSLGENTEAFFLHF
TGTGCCAGCAGCTTAGGGGAGAACACTGAAGCTTTCTTTCTCCACTTT
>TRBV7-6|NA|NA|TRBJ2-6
CASSFWTGSGANVLTF
TGTGCCAGCAGCTTCTGGACGGGGTCCGGGGCCAACGTCCTGACTTTC
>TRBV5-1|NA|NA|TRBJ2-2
CASSLPTRGELFF
TGCGCCAGCAGCCTCCCTACCCGGGGGGAGCTGTTTTTT
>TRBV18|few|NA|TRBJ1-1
CASSPIMGGTEAFF
TGTGCCAGCTCACCAATAATGGGCGGGACTGAAGCTTTCTTT
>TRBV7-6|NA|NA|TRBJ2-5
CASSLGLVETKYF
TGTGCCAGCAGCTTAGGCTTGGTGGAGACCAAGTACTTC
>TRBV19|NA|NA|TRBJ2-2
CASRVAGYTGELFF
TGTGCCAGTAGGGTAGCAGGATACACCGGGGAGCTGTTTTTT
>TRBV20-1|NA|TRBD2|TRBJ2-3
CSASGGVMDTQYF
TGCAGTGCTAGTGGGGGGGTGATGGATACGCAGTATTTT
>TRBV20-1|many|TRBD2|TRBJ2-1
CSASGAGGHNEQFF
TGCAGTGCTAGTGGAGCGGGGGGGCACAATGAGCAGTTCTTC
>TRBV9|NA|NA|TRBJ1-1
CASSPQGTYNEQFF
TGTGCCAGCAGCCCACAGGGAACCTACAATGAGCAGTTCTTT
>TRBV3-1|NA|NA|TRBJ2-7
CASSQGLVYEQYF
TGTGCCAGCAGCCAAGGGCTGGTATACGAGCAGTACTTC
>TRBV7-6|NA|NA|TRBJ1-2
CASSVSNGDYDQSF
TGTGCCAGCAGCGTGAGTAACGGAGACTACGACCAGTCCTTC
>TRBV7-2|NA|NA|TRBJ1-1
CASSLAPEFDTEAFF
TGTGCCAGCAGCTTAGCCCCAGAATTCGACACTGAAGCTTTCTTT
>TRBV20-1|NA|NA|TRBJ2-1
CSAREELGRGSYNEQFF
TGCAGTGCTAGAGAGGAACTAGGCAGAGGCTCCTACAATGAGCAGTTCTTC
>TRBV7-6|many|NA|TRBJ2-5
CASSSSEGTETQYF
TGTGCCAGCAGCTCCTCTGAGGGCACAGAGACCCAGTACTTC
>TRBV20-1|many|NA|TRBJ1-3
CSARTGTPFSGGSGNTIYF
TGCAGTGCTCGTACCGGGACACCTTTCTCGGGAGGCTCTGGAAACACCATATATTTT
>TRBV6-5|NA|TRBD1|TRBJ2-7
CARKLTGEDEQYF
TGTGCCAGGAAACTGACAGGGGAAGACGAGCAGTACTTC
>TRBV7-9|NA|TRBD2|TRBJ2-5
CASSVATSGGFGTQYF
TGTGCCAGCAGCGTAGCTACTAGCGGGGGGTTTGGGACCCAGTACTTC
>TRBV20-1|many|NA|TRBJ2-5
CSARPRSGGDAQETQYF
TGCAGTGCTAGACCAAGGAGCGGAGGGGACGCCCAAGAGACCCAGTACTTC
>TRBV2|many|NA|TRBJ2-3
CASSEIGDTQYF
TGTGCCAGCAGTGAAATAGGGGATACGCAGTATTTT
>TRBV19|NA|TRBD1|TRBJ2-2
CASSTQGAGGELFF
TGTGCCAGCAGCACCCAGGGGGCTGGCGGGGAGCTGTTTTTT
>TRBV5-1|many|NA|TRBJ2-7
CASSLLQTYEQYF
TGCGCCAGCAGCTTGTTACAGACCTACGAGCAGTACTTC
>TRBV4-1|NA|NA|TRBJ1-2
CASRVWGTYGYTF
TGCGCCAGCAGAGTTTGGGGGACCTATGGCTACACCTTC
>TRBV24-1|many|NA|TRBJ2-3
CATSDFDGTDTQYF
TGTGCCACCAGTGATTTTGACGGGACAGATACGCAGTATTTT